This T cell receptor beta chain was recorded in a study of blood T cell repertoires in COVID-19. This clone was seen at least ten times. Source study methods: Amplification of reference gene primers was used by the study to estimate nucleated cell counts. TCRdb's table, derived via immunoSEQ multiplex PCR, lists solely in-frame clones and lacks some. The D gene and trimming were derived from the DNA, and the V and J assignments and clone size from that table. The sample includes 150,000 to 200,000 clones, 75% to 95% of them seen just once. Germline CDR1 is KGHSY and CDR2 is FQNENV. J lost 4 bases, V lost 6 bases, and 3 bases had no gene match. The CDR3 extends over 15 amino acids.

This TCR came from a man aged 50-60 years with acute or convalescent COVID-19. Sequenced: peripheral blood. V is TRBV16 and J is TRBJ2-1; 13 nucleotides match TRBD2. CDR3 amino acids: CASRQLAGGYNEQFF. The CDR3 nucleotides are TGTGCCAGCAGACAACTAGCGGGGGGGTACAATGAGCAGTTCTTC.